Listed here is a single T cell receptor beta chain. V gave up 5 bases and J gave up 2 bases, with 9 bases separating them. The CDR3 consists of 13 residues. The V gene's germline CDR1 is SNHLY and CDR2 FYNNEI. In the authors' workflow: Amplification of reference gene primers provided the estimated nucleated cell counts. The data were produced by immunoSEQ multiplex PCR, yet TCRdb's version contains in-frame clones alone and is incomplete. Clonal size and the V and J genes are those of that table, whereas D and trimming came from the DNA. The data contain about 300,000 clones, 70% to 90% of them singletons. This entry comes from a study of blood T cell repertoires in COVID-19. For the study at large: Acute and convalescent COVID-19 samples came from the United States, Italy and Spain. Sample material is recorded as cDNA or gDNA derived from T cells, B-cell-depleted T cells, or PBMCs.

Donors of Cohort 3 who recovered were those that had two negative PCRs, clearance, or symptom resolution. Specimen: PBMCs or T cells enriched from blood (not recorded which). V gene TRBV2 combines with J gene TRBJ1-2; a possible D gene is TRBD1 (6 bases). The sequence was collected from a young man who had recovered from COVID-19. The CDR3 region has the DNA TGTGCCAGCAGTTCACAGGGCAACTATGGCTACACCTTC. It encodes CASSSQGNYGYTF.